A single sample gave rise to the 32 T cell receptor beta chains below, sequenced in a study of blood T cell repertoires in COVID-19. The protocol was immunoSEQ multiplex PCR, while the TCRdb copy is restricted to in-frame clones and leaves out a portion. The sample yields over 250,000 clones, 88% seen once. Sequenced sample: peripheral blood. These receptors were obtained from a woman between 40 and 55 years old who had recovered from COVID-19.

The genes are TRBV7-6 and TRBJ2-7; 11 bases line up with TRBD2. Germline loops: CDR1 SGHVS, CDR2 FNYEAQ. The J segment lost 5 bases and the V segment lost 5 bases, leaving 8 bases of the junction unmatched. This CDR3 has 15 residues. The CDR3: CASSKELAGAHEQYF. In nucleotides, the CDR3 is TGTGCCAGCAGCAAAGAACTAGCGGGAGCCCACGAGCAGTACTTC.

The CDR3 protein is CASSFPGQATSNQPQHF. The CDR3 nucleotides are TGTGCCAGTAGTTTTCCAGGACAGGCTACTAGCAATCAGCCCCAGCATTTT. The rearrangement uses TRBV19 and TRBJ1-5, with 7 positions matching TRBD1. The J segment lost 0 bases and the V segment lost 5 bases, leaving 10 bases of the junction unmatched. Germline CDR1 is LNHDA and CDR2 is SQIVND (reference sequence). This CDR3 is 17 amino acids long. The whole variable domain, filled in from reference TRBV19 and TRBJ1-5, reads DGGITQSPKYLFRKEGQNVTLSCEQNLNHDAMYWYRQDPGQGLRLIYYSQIVNDFQKGDIAEGYSVSREKKESFPLTVTSAQKNPTAFYLCASSFPGQATSNQPQHFGDGTRLSIL.

This clone has only a few counts. The chain couples TRBV5-1 to TRBJ1-6; D perhaps matches TRBD1 (6 bases). CDR1 SGHRS and CDR2 YFSETQ come from the germline V gene. The length of the CDR3 is 15 residues. Between the trimmed V and J ends, which lost 5 bases and 0 bases, there was a span of 9 bases. As DNA, the CDR3 is TGCGCCAGCAGGGGGGCCAGCTCCTATAATTCACCCCTCCACTTT. Translation gives CASRGASSYNSPLHF.

This sequence joins TRBV24-1 and TRBJ1-2; D unresolved. Deletions cut 4 bases from V and 2 bases from J, with 10 bases between. The CDR3 is 14 amino acids. Looked up from germline, CDR1 is KGHDR and CDR2 is SFDVKD. The CDR3 reads CATSDPGPNYGYTF. CDR3 nucleotide sequence: TGTGCCACCAGTGACCCCGGTCCCAACTATGGCTACACCTTC.

The chain is built from TRBV6-5 and TRBJ1-3, with a tentative D call TRBD1 (6 bases). This CDR3 has 15 residues. V was trimmed by 0 bases and J by 5 bases, leaving 11 bases between them. The germline V gene has CDR1 MNHEY and CDR2 SVGAGI. For the CDR3, the DNA is TGTGCCAGCAGTTACTCGGACAGAGAGCGAAACACCATATATTTT. Protein product: CASSYSDRERNTIYF.

This rearrangement joins TRBV9 to TRBJ1-1, with 7 positions matching TRBD1. Germline CDR1 is SGDLS and CDR2 is YYNGEE. V was pared by 4 bases and J by 0 bases, with 6 bases of the junction left unmatched. This CDR3 comprises 15 residues. The CDR3 is CASSTRDSLNTEAFF. As DNA, the CDR3 is TGTGCCAGCAGCACCCGGGACAGTCTGAACACTGAAGCTTTCTTT.

J is TRBJ1-1 and V is TRBV5-5; no definite D call. The CDR3 is made up of 13 amino acids. Germline assignment: CDR1 SGHKS and CDR2 YYEKEE (reference sequence). With 4 bases removed from V and 7 bases from J, the gap between germline ends came to 14 bases. CDR3 in amino acids: CASSPPVRGEAFF. CDR3 DNA sequence: TGTGCCAGCAGCCCCCCGGTTCGGGGTGAAGCTTTCTTT.

The chain is built from TRBV11-3 and TRBJ2-3; 7 bases agree with TRBD2. The ends lost 5 bases at V and 4 bases at J; junction bases unmatched: 6. This CDR3 spans 14 amino acids. Looked up from germline, CDR1 is SGHNT and CDR2 is YENEEA. CDR3 nucleotides: TGTGCCAGCAGCGGGCGCGGGAGACCAGATACGCAGTATTTT. As protein: CASSGRGRPDTQYF.

V gene TRBV19 combines with J gene TRBJ1-1; possibly TRBD1 for D (6 bases). The CDR3 is 13 amino acids. Germline V gene lookup returns CDR1 LNHDA and CDR2 SQIVND (reference sequence). Trimming cost V 4 bases and J 5 bases, with 11 bases left between them. CDR3 protein: CASSTGVGTEAFF. The CDR3 region has the DNA TGTGCCAGTAGTACAGGGGTGGGTACTGAAGCTTTCTTT.

This clone has a handful of counts. The rearrangement joins TRBV27 to TRBJ2-7; TRBD2 aligns across 7 bases. The germline gives CDR1 MNHEY, CDR2 SMNVEV (reference sequence). V lost 4 bases and J lost 3; bases outside the gene matches: 9. The CDR3 length is 15 residues. The CDR3 region is CASSSRARGVYEQYF. CDR3 DNA: TGTGCCAGCAGTTCCCGGGCTCGGGGGGTCTACGAGCAGTACTTC.

The genes are TRBV6-5 and TRBJ1-6; 7 bases fit TRBD1. CDR3 length: 15 amino acids. With 2 bases clipped from V and 4 bases from J, the junction kept 2 bases outside the gene matches. CDR1 and CDR2 from the germline V gene are MNHEY and SVGAGI. The CDR3 bases are TGTGCCAGCAGTTACACGGGACAGTATAATTCACCCCTCCACTTT. It specifies CASSYTGQYNSPLHF.

This CDR3 is CASSPTERTSAGTDTQYF. The CDR3 nucleotides read TGTGCCAGCAGCCCCACGGAGAGGACTAGCGCGGGCACAGATACGCAGTATTTT. V gene TRBV7-6 combines with J gene TRBJ2-3; the match to TRBD2 covers 9 bases. This CDR3 is 18 amino acids long. Per germline, CDR1 SGHVS and CDR2 FNYEAQ. J gave up 1 base and V 5 bases, and 13 bases lay outside the gene matches.

This clone was seen a single time. V is TRBV18 and J is TRBJ1-1; 10 bases match TRBD1. The CDR3 consists of 15 residues. Per the germline V gene, CDR1 is KGHSH and CDR2 is LQKENI. J was trimmed by 4 bases and V by 5 bases; bases with no gene match: 7. For the CDR3, the DNA is TGTGCCAGCTCATCATACGGACAGGGGGGCACTGAAGCTTTCTTT. It specifies CASSSYGQGGTEAFF.

The V and J genes are TRBV5-6 and TRBJ1-1, with D possibly TRBD1 on 6 matching bases. Trimming took 4 bases from V and 7 from J, leaving 17 bases between them. The CDR3 has 14 residues. The V gene's germline CDR1 is SGHDT and CDR2 YYEEEE. The CDR3 reads CASSPPGGPGEAFF. The CDR3 DNA follows: TGTGCCAGCAGCCCCCCGGGGGGGCCGGGTGAAGCTTTCTTT.

The J gene is TRBJ2-5, the V gene TRBV18, with D possibly matching TRBD1 (6 bases). Looked up from germline, CDR1 is KGHSH and CDR2 is LQKENI. V was clipped by 3 bases and J by 7 bases, with 15 bases between them. The CDR3 consists of 14 residues. DNA of the CDR3: TGTGCCAGCTCACCGACCTCAGGGGAGAGGACCCAGTACTTC. It codes for CASSPTSGERTQYF. Combining the CDR3 with reference TRBV18 and TRBJ2-5 gives the whole variable domain NAGVMQNPRHLVRRRGQEARLRCSPMKGHSHVYWYRQLPEEGLKFMVYLQKENIIDESGMPKERFSAEFPKEGPSILRIQQVVRGDSAAYFCASSPTSGERTQYFGPGTRLLVL.

V is TRBV2 and J is TRBJ1-5; 9 bases are shared with TRBD1. Germline V gene sequence: CDR1 SNHLY, CDR2 FYNNEI. Unmatched junction bases numbered 7, after V lost 4 bases and J lost 9 bases. The CDR3 is 14 residues long. CDR3 amino acids: CASSGGQGVRPQHF. CDR3 nucleotides: TGTGCCAGCAGTGGGGGACAGGGAGTGAGGCCCCAGCATTTT.

The gene calls are TRBV6-1 and TRBJ2-3; 7 bases line up with TRBD2. Unmatched junction bases numbered 16, after V lost 3 bases and J lost 4 bases. Germline values: CDR1 MNHNS, CDR2 SASEGT. The CDR3 length is 18 residues. The chain's CDR3 is CASSERVSRGAGADTQYF. The CDR3 DNA reads TGTGCCAGCAGTGAGAGGGTCTCAAGGGGCGCGGGGGCAGATACGCAGTATTTT.

The V and J genes are TRBV27 and TRBJ2-3; 8 bases line up with TRBD2. V lost 5 bases to trimming and J lost 9 bases; unmatched junction nucleotides: 13. Per the germline V gene, CDR1 is MNHEY and CDR2 is SMNVEV (reference sequence). CDR3 length: 15 residues. The CDR3 protein is CASSPRTSPGGTQYF. CDR3 DNA sequence: TGTGCCAGCAGTCCCCGGACTAGCCCGGGGGGGACGCAGTATTTT.

The chain links TRBV11-2 to TRBJ2-1, with 8 bases identical to TRBD2. J gave up 5 bases and V 5 bases, and 8 bases lay outside the gene matches. The germline V gene has CDR1 SGHAT and CDR2 FQNNGV. CDR3 length equals 15 residues. The CDR3 sequence: CASSRTASGHNEQFF. In DNA form, the CDR3 reads TGTGCCAGCAGCCGCACGGCTAGCGGGCACAATGAGCAGTTCTTC.

The chain is built from TRBV10-3 and TRBJ2-2, with 9 nucleotides matching TRBD1. This CDR3 has 15 amino acids. Germline CDR1 ENHRY, CDR2 SYGVKD. V gave up 6 bases and J gave up 1 base; unmatched junction bases: 3. CDR3 bases: TGTGCCATCAGAAACAGGGGGCTGAACACCGGGGAGCTGTTTTTT. This sequence encodes CAIRNRGLNTGELFF.

The chain combines TRBV11-1 with TRBJ2-7; D might be TRBD2 (7 bases). Germline assignment: CDR1 SGHAT and CDR2 FQDESV (reference sequence). V lost 1 base and J 2 bases, leaving 12 bases between the germline ends. CDR3 size: 15 residues. The CDR3 region is CASSLEGGPTYEQYF. The CDR3 DNA reads as TGTGCCAGCAGCTTAGAGGGGGGGCCGACCTACGAGCAGTACTTC. The full variable domain, its missing parts supplied by reference TRBV11-1 and TRBJ2-7, is EAEVAQSPRYKITEKSQAVAFWCDPISGHATLYWYRQILGQGPELLVQFQDESVVDDSQLPKDRFSAERLKGVDSTLKIQPAELGDSAMYLCASSLEGGPTYEQYFGPGTRLTVT.

The chain joins TRBV11-1 to TRBJ2-5, with 7 bases aligning to TRBD2. CDR1 and CDR2 from the germline V gene are SGHAT and FQDESV (reference sequence). The V gene end was trimmed by 3 bases and the J gene end by 1 base; junction bases not matched to a gene: 8. The CDR3 is 16 amino acids. The CDR3: CASSFRAGRRQETQYF. Here the CDR3 DNA reads TGTGCCAGCAGCTTCCGGGCCGGGAGGCGCCAAGAGACCCAGTACTTC.

The genes are TRBV7-9 and TRBJ1-2; D is possibly TRBD1 (6 bases). The germline V gene encodes CDR1 SEHNR and CDR2 FQNEAQ (reference sequence). Trimming stripped 7 bases from V and 4 bases from J, with 16 bases between. This CDR3 region has 14 residues. CDR3 in amino acids: CASTRTARTYGYTF. In DNA form, the CDR3 reads TGTGCCAGCACCCGGACAGCCCGAACCTATGGCTACACCTTC.

The V gene is TRBV29-1, the J gene TRBJ2-5; TRBD1 is a possible D gene (6 bases). Germline V CDR1 and CDR2: SQVTM, ANQGSEA. Between the trimmed V and J ends, which lost 3 bases and 1 base, there was a span of 12 bases. The CDR3 contains 14 residues. The CDR3 here is CSVERGQPQETQYF. In nucleotides, the CDR3 is TGCAGCGTTGAGAGGGGACAACCCCAAGAGACCCAGTACTTC.

The chain joins TRBV29-1 to TRBJ1-2, with D unresolved. The V gene's germline CDR1 is SQVTM and CDR2 ANQGSEA. V was cut by 4 bases and J by 4 bases, with 10 bases left in between. This CDR3 contains 12 residues. Here the CDR3 reads CSVGALAYGYTF. CDR3 nucleotides: TGCAGCGTTGGGGCTCTCGCCTATGGCTACACCTTC.

The chain joins TRBV10-3 to TRBJ1-3; no clear D. V lost 6 bases and J 4 bases, leaving 13 bases between the germline ends. The CDR3 totals 14 residues. The germline V gene encodes CDR1 ENHRY and CDR2 SYGVKD. Here the CDR3 reads CAISLNREGNTIYF. The CDR3 coding sequence is TGTGCCATCAGCTTAAACAGAGAGGGAAACACCATATATTTT.

This chain links TRBV5-6 with TRBJ2-7, with TRBD2 matching over 8 bases. The V segment lost 7 bases and the J segment 2 bases; nucleotides outside the gene matches: 8. CDR1 is SGHDT, CDR2 YYEEEE, per germline. The CDR3 consists of 14 residues. The CDR3 is CASRRSGVTYEQYF. The CDR3 region has the DNA TGTGCCAGCCGCCGTAGCGGGGTAACCTACGAGCAGTACTTC.

J is TRBJ2-4 and V is TRBV3-1 (or the pseudogene TRBV3-2); 8 nucleotides agree with TRBD2. J was trimmed by 0 bases and V by 3 bases; bases with no gene match: 10. This CDR3 is built from 18 residues. Germline CDR1 is LGHDT and CDR2 is YNNKEL (reference sequence). CDR3 region: CASSQWLAGGLAKNIQYF. The CDR3 region has the DNA TGTGCCAGCAGCCAGTGGCTAGCGGGCGGACTAGCCAAAAACATTCAGTACTTC.

V is TRBV23-1 and J is TRBJ2-2; 7 bases match TRBD2. TRBV23-1 has ORF status, its function being uncertain. CDR3 length equals 14 residues. Unmatched junction bases numbered 0, after V lost 0 bases and J lost 5 bases. The CDR3 reads CASSQSRGTGELFF. In DNA, the CDR3 is TGCGCCAGCAGTCAATCGCGGGGGACCGGGGAGCTGTTTTTT.

V and J are TRBV10-3 and TRBJ1-5; possible D gene TRBD1, 6 bases. CDR1 is ENHRY and CDR2 is SYGVKD in the germline V gene. Trimming shortened V by 2 bases and J by 2 bases, and 10 bases separated the two germline ends. The length of the CDR3 is 15 residues. CDR3 nucleotides: TGTGCCATCAGTGAGGGGGGGGCGGGCAATCAGCCCCAGCATTTT. This translates into CAISEGGAGNQPQHF.

The genes are TRBV5-1 and TRBJ2-4, with 12 bases fitting TRBD2. The length of the CDR3 is 17 residues. CDR1 SGHRS and CDR2 YFSETQ come from the germline V gene. The V gene end was trimmed by 0 bases and the J gene end by 4 bases; junction bases not matched to a gene: 5. CDR3 sequence: CASSLVLAGGPKNIQYF. The CDR3 coding sequence is TGCGCCAGCAGCTTGGTCCTAGCGGGAGGGCCGAAAAACATTCAGTACTTC. Full variable domain (rest looked up from reference TRBV5-1 and TRBJ2-4): KAGVTQTPRYLIKTRGQQVTLSCSPISGHRSVSWYQQTPGQGLQFLFEYFSETQRNKGNFPGRFSGRQFSNSRSEMNVSTLELGDSALYLCASSLVLAGGPKNIQYFGAGTRLSVL.

The rearrangement joins TRBV7-2 to TRBJ2-5; D gene ambiguous. Germline V CDR1 and CDR2: SGHTA, FQGNSA. Trimming took 3 bases from V and 2 from J, leaving 7 bases between them. The CDR3 extends over 13 amino acids. CDR3 nucleotides: TGTGCCAGCAGCTTGGTCCAGCAAGAGACCCAGTACTTC. Protein product: CASSLVQQETQYF. Full variable domain (remainder filled in from reference TRBV7-2 and TRBJ2-5): GAGVSQSPSNKVTEKGKDVELRCDPISGHTALYWYRQSLGQGLEFLIYFQGNSAPDKSGLPSDRFSAERTGGSVSTLTIQRTQQEDSAVYLCASSLVQQETQYFGPGTRLLVL.